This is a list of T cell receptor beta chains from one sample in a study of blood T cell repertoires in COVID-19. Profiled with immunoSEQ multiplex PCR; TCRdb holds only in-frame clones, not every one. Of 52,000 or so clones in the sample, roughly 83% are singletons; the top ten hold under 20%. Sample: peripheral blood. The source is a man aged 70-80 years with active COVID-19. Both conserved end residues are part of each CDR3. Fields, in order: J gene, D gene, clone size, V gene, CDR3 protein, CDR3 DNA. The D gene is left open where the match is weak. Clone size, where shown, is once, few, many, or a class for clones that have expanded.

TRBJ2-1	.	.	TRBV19	CASSIGGQQYKQFF	TGTGCCAGTAGTATAGGTGGACAGCAATATAAGCAGTTCTTC
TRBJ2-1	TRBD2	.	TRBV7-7	CASSPASGGPGEQFF	TGTGCTAGCAGCCCCGCTAGCGGAGGTCCCGGGGAGCAGTTCTTC
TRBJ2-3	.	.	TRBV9	CASSVVGGRTDTQYF	TGTGCCAGCAGCGTAGTTGGCGGTCGCACAGATACGCAGTATTTT
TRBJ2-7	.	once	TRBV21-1	CASSNSGVEQYF	TGTGCCAGCAGCAATTCGGGGGTCGAGCAGTACTTC
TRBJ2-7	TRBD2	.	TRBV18	CASSPPAGGPHEQYF	TGTGCCAGCTCACCACCGGCGGGAGGGCCCCACGAGCAGTACTTC
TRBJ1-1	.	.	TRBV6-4	CASTQGTEAFF	TGTGCCAGCACCCAGGGAACTGAAGCTTTCTTT
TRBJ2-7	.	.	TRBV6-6	CASSTSRGGDYEQYF	TGTGCCAGCAGTACGTCTCGGGGTGGGGACTACGAGCAGTACTTC
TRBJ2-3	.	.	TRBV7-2	CASSKRGPDTQYF	TGTGCCAGCAGCAAAAGAGGTCCAGATACGCAGTATTTT
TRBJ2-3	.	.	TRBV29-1	CSVLVRGPDTQYF	TGCAGCGTTCTCGTTAGGGGTCCAGATACGCAGTATTTT
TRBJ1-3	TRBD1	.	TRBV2	CASSVGTGGGGNTIYF	TGTGCCAGCAGTGTGGGGACAGGGGGCGGTGGAAACACCATATATTTT
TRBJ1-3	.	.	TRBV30	CAWRTTSGNTIYF	TGTGCCTGGAGGACAACCTCTGGAAACACCATATATTTT
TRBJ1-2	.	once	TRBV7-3	CASSSSPAVLGYTF	TGTGCCAGCAGCTCCAGCCCAGCGGTACTTGGCTACACCTTC
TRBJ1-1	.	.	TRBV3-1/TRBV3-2	CASSQGRYGEAFF	TGTGCCAGCAGCCAAGGCAGGTATGGTGAAGCTTTCTTT
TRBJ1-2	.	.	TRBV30	CAWQRDSYGYTF	TGTGCCTGGCAGAGGGACTCCTATGGCTACACCTTC
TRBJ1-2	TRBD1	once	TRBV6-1	CASSATTGTAANYGYTF	TGTGCCAGCAGTGCCACGACTGGGACAGCCGCTAACTATGGCTACACCTTC
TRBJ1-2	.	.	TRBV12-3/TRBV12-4	CASTLTGSYGYTF	TGTGCCAGCACCCTGACAGGATCCTATGGCTACACCTTC
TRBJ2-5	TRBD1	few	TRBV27	CASSALQGYGQETQYF	TGTGCCAGCAGTGCCTTACAGGGGTACGGGCAAGAGACCCAGTACTTC
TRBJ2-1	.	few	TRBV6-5	CASKRRDEQFF	TGTGCCAGCAAGAGACGGGATGAGCAGTTCTTC
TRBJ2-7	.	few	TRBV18	CASGPLAGEQYF	TGTGCCAGCGGACCATTGGCGGGCGAGCAGTACTTC
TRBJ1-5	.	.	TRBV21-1	CASIIERSSNQPQHF	TGTGCCAGCATTATAGAGAGGTCGAGCAATCAGCCCCAGCATTTT
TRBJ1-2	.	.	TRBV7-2	CASSSPGGRRGYTF	TGTGCCAGCAGCTCTCCGGGTGGGAGGCGAGGCTACACCTTC
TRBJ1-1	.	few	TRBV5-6	CASSLEQGSAFF	TGTGCCAGCAGCTTGGAACAGGGATCCGCTTTCTTT
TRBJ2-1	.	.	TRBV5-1	CASSSRGSYNEQFF	TGCGCCAGCAGCTCCCGCGGGTCCTACAATGAGCAGTTCTTC
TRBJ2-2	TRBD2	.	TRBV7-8	CASSLELAGYTGELFF	TGTGCCAGCAGCTTAGAACTAGCGGGGTACACCGGGGAGCTGTTTTTT
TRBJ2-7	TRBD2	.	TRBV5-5	CASSIGFERGYEQYF	TGTGCCAGCAGCATTGGTTTCGAGCGGGGCTACGAGCAGTACTTC
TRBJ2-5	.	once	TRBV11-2	CASGRTVQETQYF	TGTGCCAGCGGACGGACAGTCCAAGAGACCCAGTACTTC
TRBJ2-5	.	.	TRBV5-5	CASSSREFETQYF	TGTGCCAGCAGTTCGCGAGAGTTCGAGACCCAGTACTTC
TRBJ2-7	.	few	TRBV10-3	CAISESDKTYEQYF	TGTGCCATCAGTGAGTCGGACAAGACCTACGAGCAGTACTTC
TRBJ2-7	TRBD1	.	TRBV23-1	CASSQGYRGRGSNYEQYF	TGCGCCAGCAGTCAGGGATACAGGGGTAGAGGATCAAACTACGAGCAGTACTTC
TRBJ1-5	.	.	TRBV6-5	CASRSLASNQPQHF	TGTGCCAGCAGGAGTCTTGCGAGCAATCAGCCCCAGCATTTT
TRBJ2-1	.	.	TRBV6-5	CASRRTEPYNEQFF	TGTGCCAGCAGAAGGACAGAACCCTACAATGAGCAGTTCTTC
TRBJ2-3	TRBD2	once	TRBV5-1	CASSLGAGGGDTQYF	TGCGCCAGCAGCTTGGGAGCGGGAGGCGGGGATACGCAGTATTTT
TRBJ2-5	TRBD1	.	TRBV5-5	CASSSAGGTETQYF	TGTGCCAGCAGCTCCGCAGGGGGAACGGAGACCCAGTACTTC
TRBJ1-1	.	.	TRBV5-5	CASSPWGSNTEAFF	TGTGCCAGCAGCCCCTGGGGCTCGAACACTGAAGCTTTCTTT
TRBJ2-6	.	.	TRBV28	CASSGSRVAGANVLTF	TGTGCCAGCAGTGGTAGCAGGGTGGCTGGGGCCAACGTCCTGACTTTC
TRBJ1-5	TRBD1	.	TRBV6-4	CASGTGDNQPQHF	TGTGCCAGCGGGACAGGGGACAATCAGCCCCAGCATTTT
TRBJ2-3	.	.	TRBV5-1	CASSTSPGEDTQYF	TGCGCCAGCAGCACATCTCCAGGGGAGGATACGCAGTATTTT
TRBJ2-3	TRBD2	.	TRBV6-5	CASTITSGSDTQYF	TGTGCCAGCACCATCACTAGCGGGAGTGATACGCAGTATTTT
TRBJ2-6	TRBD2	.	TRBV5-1	CARSWAGGAGANVLTF	TGCGCCCGCAGCTGGGCCGGGGGGGCGGGGGCCAACGTCCTGACTTTC
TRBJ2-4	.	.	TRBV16	CASSHSQGSFLAKNIQYF	TGTGCCAGCAGCCACTCTCAGGGCTCATTTCTAGCCAAAAACATTCAGTACTTC
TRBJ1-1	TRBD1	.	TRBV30	CAWGRDSMNTEAFF	TGTGCCTGGGGTAGGGACAGCATGAACACTGAAGCTTTCTTT
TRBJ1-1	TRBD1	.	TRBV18	CASSPYSRGLGTEAFF	TGTGCCAGCTCACCATACTCAAGGGGGCTGGGAACTGAAGCTTTCTTT
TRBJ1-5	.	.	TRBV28	CASITTTNQPQHF	TGTGCCAGCATTACAACTACCAATCAGCCCCAGCATTTT
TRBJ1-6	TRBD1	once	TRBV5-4	CASSRDSSYNSPLHF	TGTGCCAGCAGCCGGGACAGCTCCTATAATTCACCCCTCCACTTT
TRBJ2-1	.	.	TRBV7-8	CASSFRTATYNEQFF	TGTGCCAGCAGCTTTAGGACTGCTACCTACAATGAGCAGTTCTTC
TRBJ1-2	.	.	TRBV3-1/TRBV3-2	CASSQGVERASSGYTF	TGTGCCAGCAGCCAAGGGGTCGAGCGGGCATCGAGTGGCTACACCTTC
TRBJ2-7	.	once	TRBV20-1	CSAFGGEQYF	TGCAGTGCCTTCGGGGGCGAGCAGTACTTC
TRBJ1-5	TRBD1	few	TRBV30	CAWSTTGTNQPQHF	TGTGCCTGGAGCACGACAGGGACCAATCAGCCCCAGCATTTT
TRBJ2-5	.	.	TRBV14	CASSQDWVAETQYF	TGTGCCAGCAGCCAAGATTGGGTAGCCGAGACCCAGTACTTC
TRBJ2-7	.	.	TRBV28	CATRTGTYEQYF	TGTGCCACCAGGACGGGAACCTACGAGCAGTACTTC
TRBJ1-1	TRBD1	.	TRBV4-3	CASSQGTGGFETEAFF	TGCGCCAGCAGCCAAGGGACAGGGGGTTTCGAGACTGAAGCTTTCTTT
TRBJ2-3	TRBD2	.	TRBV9	CASSLRLAGTDTQYF	TGTGCCAGCAGCTTGCGACTAGCCGGCACAGATACGCAGTATTTT
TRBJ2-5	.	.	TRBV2	CASSDPLTEYQETQYF	TGTGCCAGCAGTGATCCCTTGACAGAGTACCAAGAGACCCAGTACTTC
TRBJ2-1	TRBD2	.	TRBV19	CASSTGTSREIYNEQFF	TGTGCCAGTAGTACCGGGACTAGCAGGGAGATCTACAATGAGCAGTTCTTC